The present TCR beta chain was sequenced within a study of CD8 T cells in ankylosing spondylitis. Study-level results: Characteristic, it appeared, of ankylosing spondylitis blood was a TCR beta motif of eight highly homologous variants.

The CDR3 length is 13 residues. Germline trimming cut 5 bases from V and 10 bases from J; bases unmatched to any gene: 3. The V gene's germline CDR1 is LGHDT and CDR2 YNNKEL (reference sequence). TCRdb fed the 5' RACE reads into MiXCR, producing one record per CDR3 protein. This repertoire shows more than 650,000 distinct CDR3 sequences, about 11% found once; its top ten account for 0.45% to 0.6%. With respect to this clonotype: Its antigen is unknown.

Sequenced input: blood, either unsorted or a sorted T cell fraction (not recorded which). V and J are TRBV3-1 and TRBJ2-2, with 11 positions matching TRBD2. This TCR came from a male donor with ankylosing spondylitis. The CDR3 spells CASSGLAGLELFF. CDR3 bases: TGTGCCAGCAGCGGACTAGCGGGTTTGGAGCTGTTTTTT.